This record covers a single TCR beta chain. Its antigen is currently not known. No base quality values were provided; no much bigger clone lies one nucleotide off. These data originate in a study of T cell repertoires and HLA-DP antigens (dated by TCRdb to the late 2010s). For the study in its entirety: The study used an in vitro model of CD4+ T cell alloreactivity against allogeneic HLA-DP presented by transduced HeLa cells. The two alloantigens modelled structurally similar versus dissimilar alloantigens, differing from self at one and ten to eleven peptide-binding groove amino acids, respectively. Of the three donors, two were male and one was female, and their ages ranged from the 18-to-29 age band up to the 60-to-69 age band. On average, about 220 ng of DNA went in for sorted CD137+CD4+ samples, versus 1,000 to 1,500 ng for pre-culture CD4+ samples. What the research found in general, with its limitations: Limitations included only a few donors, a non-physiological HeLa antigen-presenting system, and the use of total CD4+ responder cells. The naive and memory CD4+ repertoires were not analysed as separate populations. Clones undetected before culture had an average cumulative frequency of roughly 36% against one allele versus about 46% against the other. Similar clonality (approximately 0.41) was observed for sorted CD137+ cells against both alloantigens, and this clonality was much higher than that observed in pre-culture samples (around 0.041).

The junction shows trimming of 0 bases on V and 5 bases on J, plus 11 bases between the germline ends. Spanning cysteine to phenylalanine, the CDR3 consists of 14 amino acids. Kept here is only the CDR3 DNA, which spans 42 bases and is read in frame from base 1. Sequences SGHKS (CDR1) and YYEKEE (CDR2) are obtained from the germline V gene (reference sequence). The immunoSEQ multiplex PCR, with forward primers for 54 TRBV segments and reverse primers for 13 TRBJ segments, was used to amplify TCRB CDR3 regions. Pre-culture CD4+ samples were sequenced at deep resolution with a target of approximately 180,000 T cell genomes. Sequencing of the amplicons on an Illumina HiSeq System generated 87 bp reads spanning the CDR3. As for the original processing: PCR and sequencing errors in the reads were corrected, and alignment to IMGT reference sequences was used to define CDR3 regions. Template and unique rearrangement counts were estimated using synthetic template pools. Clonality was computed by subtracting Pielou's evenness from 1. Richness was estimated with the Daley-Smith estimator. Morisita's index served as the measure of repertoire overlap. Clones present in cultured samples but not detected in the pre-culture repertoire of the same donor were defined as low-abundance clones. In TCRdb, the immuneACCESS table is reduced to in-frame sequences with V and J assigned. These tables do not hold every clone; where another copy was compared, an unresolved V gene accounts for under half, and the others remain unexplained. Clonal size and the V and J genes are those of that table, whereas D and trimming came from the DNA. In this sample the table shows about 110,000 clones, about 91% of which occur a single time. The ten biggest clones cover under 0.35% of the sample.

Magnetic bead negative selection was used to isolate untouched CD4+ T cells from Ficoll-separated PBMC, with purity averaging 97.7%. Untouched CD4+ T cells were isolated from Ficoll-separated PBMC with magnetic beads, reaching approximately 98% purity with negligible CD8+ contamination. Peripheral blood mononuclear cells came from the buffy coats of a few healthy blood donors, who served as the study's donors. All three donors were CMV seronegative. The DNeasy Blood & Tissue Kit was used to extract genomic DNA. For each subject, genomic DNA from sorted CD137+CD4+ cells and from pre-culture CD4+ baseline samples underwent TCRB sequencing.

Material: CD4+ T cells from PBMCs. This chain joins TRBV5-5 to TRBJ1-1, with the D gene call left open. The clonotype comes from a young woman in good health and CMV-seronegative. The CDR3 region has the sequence CASSLGFLGTEAFF. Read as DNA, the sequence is TGTGCCAGCAGCTTGGGGTTCCTAGGGACTGAAGCTTTCTTT.